This is a list of T cell receptor beta chains from one sample in a study of cytotoxic CD8 clonotypes in ibrutinib-treated CLL. Sequenced by immunoSEQ multiplex PCR; TCRdb stores in-frame clones only, minus some. The top ten hold around 6.5% of the sample, which has hundreds of thousands of clones, about 61% seen once. The sample here was PBMCs, taken after 36 months of ibrutinib treatment. The receptors were gathered from a human donor with chronic lymphocytic leukemia. Both conserved end residues are part of each CDR3. D genes are given only for firm matches. Some rows mark clone size as missing; the rest say once, few, many or name a class of expanded clone.

cdr3_aa: CASSAGQGVGKQYF
cdr3_nt: TGTGCCAGCAGCGCCGGACAGGGGGTCGGCAAGCAGTACTTC
v_call: TRBV5-4
j_call: TRBJ2-7
clone_size: NA
d_call: TRBD1

cdr3_aa: CASSRLTGVNQPQHF
cdr3_nt: TGCGCCAGCAGCCGACTGACAGGGGTTAATCAGCCCCAGCATTTT
v_call: TRBV10-2
j_call: TRBJ1-5
clone_size: few
d_call: TRBD1

cdr3_aa: CASSLSGSAYNEQFF
cdr3_nt: TGTGCCAGCAGCTTAAGCGGGAGTGCCTACAATGAGCAGTTCTTC
v_call: TRBV27
j_call: TRBJ2-1
clone_size: few
d_call: TRBD2

cdr3_aa: CASGDRNSPLHF
cdr3_nt: TGTGCCAGCGGGGACAGAAATTCACCCCTCCACTTT
v_call: TRBV27
j_call: TRBJ1-6
clone_size: NA
d_call: TRBD1

cdr3_aa: CASSQGGLAGGENIQYF
cdr3_nt: TGCGCCAGCAGCCAAGGGGGCCTAGCGGGAGGAGAAAACATTCAGTACTTC
v_call: TRBV4-1
j_call: TRBJ2-4
clone_size: NA
d_call: TRBD2

cdr3_aa: CASSLGRDTQYF
cdr3_nt: TGTGCCAGCAGTTTGGGTCGGGATACGCAGTATTTT
v_call: TRBV27
j_call: TRBJ2-3
clone_size: NA
d_call: NA

cdr3_aa: CASRTLSRDRGLYGYTF
cdr3_nt: TGTGCCAGCAGGACCCTATCCCGGGACAGGGGGCTCTATGGCTACACCTTC
v_call: TRBV27
j_call: TRBJ1-2
clone_size: few
d_call: TRBD1

cdr3_aa: CASSHPGNTEAFF
cdr3_nt: TGCGCCAGCAGCCATCCCGGGAACACTGAAGCTTTCTTT
v_call: TRBV4-1
j_call: TRBJ1-1
clone_size: few
d_call: NA

cdr3_aa: CASSLRGVDYEQYF
cdr3_nt: TGTGCCAGCAGCTTGAGGGGGGTGGACTACGAGCAGTACTTC
v_call: TRBV5-4
j_call: TRBJ2-7
clone_size: NA
d_call: NA

cdr3_aa: CASSAMGQGSGTQYF
cdr3_nt: TGTGCCAGCAGTGCGATGGGACAGGGAAGTGGGACCCAGTACTTC
v_call: TRBV2
j_call: TRBJ2-5
clone_size: NA
d_call: TRBD1

cdr3_aa: CASSLFGEGGGYEQYF
cdr3_nt: TGTGCCAGCAGCTTATTTGGGGAGGGAGGTGGCTACGAGCAGTACTTC
v_call: TRBV5-8
j_call: TRBJ2-7
clone_size: NA
d_call: TRBD2

cdr3_aa: CASRFPGGRGETQYF
cdr3_nt: TGTGCCAGCAGATTCCCGGGGGGAAGGGGAGAGACCCAGTACTTC
v_call: TRBV2
j_call: TRBJ2-5
clone_size: few
d_call: TRBD2

cdr3_aa: CASSLDRGIYEQYF
cdr3_nt: TGTGCCAGCAGCTTGGACAGGGGGATATACGAGCAGTACTTC
v_call: TRBV5-4
j_call: TRBJ2-7
clone_size: NA
d_call: TRBD1

cdr3_aa: CAISEGQTVYEQYF
cdr3_nt: TGTGCCATCAGTGAGGGACAGACAGTGTACGAGCAGTACTTC
v_call: TRBV10-3
j_call: TRBJ2-7
clone_size: NA
d_call: NA

cdr3_aa: CASSLGILSYEQYF
cdr3_nt: TGTGCCAGCAGCTTGGGTATACTGTCCTACGAGCAGTACTTC
v_call: TRBV7-2
j_call: TRBJ2-7
clone_size: NA
d_call: NA

cdr3_aa: CASSLVGGVGNQPQHF
cdr3_nt: TGTGCCAGCAGCTTGGTCGGAGGGGTGGGCAATCAGCCCCAGCATTTT
v_call: TRBV7-2
j_call: TRBJ1-5
clone_size: NA
d_call: NA

cdr3_aa: CASSEFYRNNEKLFF
cdr3_nt: TGTGCCAGCAGTGAATTTTACCGCAATAATGAAAAACTGTTTTTT
v_call: TRBV25-1
j_call: TRBJ1-4
clone_size: NA
d_call: NA

cdr3_aa: CASSSGTYNEQFF
cdr3_nt: TGTGCCAGCAGCTCTGGGACCTACAATGAGCAGTTCTTC
v_call: TRBV7-3
j_call: TRBJ2-1
clone_size: NA
d_call: NA

cdr3_aa: CASSIGTTAPETQYF
cdr3_nt: TGTGCCAGTAGTATAGGAACAACCGCCCCGGAGACCCAGTACTTC
v_call: TRBV19
j_call: TRBJ2-5
clone_size: NA
d_call: NA

cdr3_aa: CASSWGLGAYEQYF
cdr3_nt: TGTGCCAGCAGCTGGGGGCTGGGAGCCTACGAGCAGTACTTC
v_call: TRBV5-6
j_call: TRBJ2-7
clone_size: NA
d_call: NA

cdr3_aa: CASSQGGVLNQPQHF
cdr3_nt: TGCGCCAGCAGCCAAGGGGGGGTTCTCAATCAGCCCCAGCATTTT
v_call: TRBV4-1
j_call: TRBJ1-5
clone_size: NA
d_call: NA

cdr3_aa: CASSFQNRDEQYF
cdr3_nt: TGTGCCAGCAGCTTCCAGAACAGGGACGAGCAGTACTTC
v_call: TRBV5-6
j_call: TRBJ2-7
clone_size: NA
d_call: NA

cdr3_aa: CASSPQSSYEQYF
cdr3_nt: TGTGCCAGCAGTCCCCAGAGCTCCTACGAGCAGTACTTC
v_call: TRBV27
j_call: TRBJ2-7
clone_size: NA
d_call: NA

cdr3_aa: CASSQAQGFYGYTF
cdr3_nt: TGCGCCAGCAGCCAAGCTCAGGGGTTCTATGGCTACACCTTC
v_call: TRBV4-1
j_call: TRBJ1-2
clone_size: NA
d_call: NA

cdr3_aa: CASSGDPYGYTF
cdr3_nt: TGCGCCAGCAGCGGGGACCCCTATGGCTACACCTTC
v_call: TRBV5-1
j_call: TRBJ1-2
clone_size: NA
d_call: NA

cdr3_aa: CASSPYTGELFF
cdr3_nt: TGTGCCAGCAGTCCATACACCGGGGAGCTGTTTTTT
v_call: TRBV6-5
j_call: TRBJ2-2
clone_size: NA
d_call: NA

cdr3_aa: CSVEDTVAGGRYEQYF
cdr3_nt: TGCAGCGTTGAAGATACGGTAGCGGGGGGTCGGTACGAGCAGTACTTC
v_call: TRBV29-1
j_call: TRBJ2-7
clone_size: NA
d_call: TRBD2

cdr3_aa: CASSATSGGGAETQYF
cdr3_nt: TGTGCCAGCAGCGCGACTAGCGGCGGGGGGGCAGAGACCCAGTACTTC
v_call: TRBV7-3
j_call: TRBJ2-5
clone_size: NA
d_call: TRBD2

cdr3_aa: CASREDYYGYTF
cdr3_nt: TGTGCCAGCAGGGAGGACTATTATGGCTACACCTTC
v_call: TRBV6-5
j_call: TRBJ1-2
clone_size: NA
d_call: NA

cdr3_aa: CASSLDQRANTGELFF
cdr3_nt: TGCGCCAGCAGCTTGGACCAGCGCGCGAACACCGGGGAGCTGTTTTTT
v_call: TRBV5-1
j_call: TRBJ2-2
clone_size: few
d_call: NA

cdr3_aa: CASSTHRALQTQYF
cdr3_nt: TGTGCCAGCAGTACCCACAGGGCTCTGCAGACCCAGTACTTC
v_call: TRBV2
j_call: TRBJ2-5
clone_size: NA
d_call: NA

cdr3_aa: CASSQGTPNTGELFF
cdr3_nt: TGCGCCAGCAGCCAGGGGACACCCAACACCGGGGAGCTGTTTTTT
v_call: TRBV4-1
j_call: TRBJ2-2
clone_size: NA
d_call: NA

cdr3_aa: CASSPNTGGGPQETQYF
cdr3_nt: TGTGCCAGCAGCCCCAACACGGGGGGGGGCCCTCAAGAGACCCAGTACTTC
v_call: TRBV9
j_call: TRBJ2-5
clone_size: NA
d_call: TRBD2